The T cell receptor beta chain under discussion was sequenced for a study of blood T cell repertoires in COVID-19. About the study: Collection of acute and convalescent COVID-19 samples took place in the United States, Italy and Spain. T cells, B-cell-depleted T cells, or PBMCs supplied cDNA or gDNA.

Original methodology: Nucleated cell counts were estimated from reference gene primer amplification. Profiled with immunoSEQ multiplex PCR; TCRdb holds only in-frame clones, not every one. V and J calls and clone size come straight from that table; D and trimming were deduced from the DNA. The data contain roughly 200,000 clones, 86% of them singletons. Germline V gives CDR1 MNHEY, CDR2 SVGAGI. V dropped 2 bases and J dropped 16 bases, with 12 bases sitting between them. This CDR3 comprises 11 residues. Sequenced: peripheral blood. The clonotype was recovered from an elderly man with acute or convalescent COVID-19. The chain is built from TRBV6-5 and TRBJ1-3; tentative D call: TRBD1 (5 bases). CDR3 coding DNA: TGTGCCAGCAGTTACGCAGGGTTACGGTATTTT. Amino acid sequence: CASSYAGLRYF.